Following are 8 T cell receptor beta chains from one sample sequenced in a study of blood T cell repertoires in COVID-19. TCRdb keeps only in-frame clones here, not all; method: immunoSEQ multiplex PCR. The sample consists of under 85,000 clones, around 83% of them appearing once. Sequencing was carried out using peripheral blood. The receptors here all came from a man of 80 years or more with active or convalescent COVID-19.

This chain uses TRBV13 with TRBJ1-2; TRBD1 matches at 7 bases. CDR1 PRHDT and CDR2 FYEKMQ come from the germline V gene (reference sequence). The V and J ends lost 8 bases and 4 bases, in that order; junction bases with no gene match: 16. This CDR3 comprises 16 residues. The CDR3 DNA sequence: TGTGCCAGCCGCGCCCAACCGGGACAGTTATTCTATGGCTACACCTTC. Translated: CASRAQPGQLFYGYTF.

The V call is TRBV25-1, the J call TRBJ2-3; 8 nucleotides agree with TRBD1. This CDR3 spans 16 amino acids. Germline CDR1 is MGHDK and CDR2 is SYGVNS. V lost 3 bases, J lost 6 bases, and 11 bases stayed unmatched. The CDR3 region has the DNA TGTGCCAGCAGTGAGGGGGACAGGCAGTTTCGGGATACGCAGTATTTT. Its protein product is CASSEGDRQFRDTQYF.

The chain couples TRBV5-1 to TRBJ1-4, with D perhaps TRBD1 (6 bases). This CDR3 is 15 amino acids long. With 0 bases removed from V and 8 bases from J, the gap between germline ends came to 14 bases. Germline V gene data show CDR1 as SGHRS and CDR2 as YFSETQ. CDR3 loop: CASSLEGRGWEKLFF. CDR3 bases: TGCGCCAGCAGCTTGGAAGGCAGGGGTTGGGAAAAACTGTTTTTT.

The CDR3 loop reads CASSFTLVAGYF. In DNA, the CDR3 is TGTGCCAGCAGCTTTACACTCGTGGCGGGGTACTTC. This chain uses TRBV5-4 with TRBJ2-7; D perhaps matches TRBD2 (5 bases). Between the trimmed V and J ends, which lost 2 bases and 12 bases, there was a span of 15 bases. Per germline, CDR1 SGHNT and CDR2 YYREEE (reference sequence). The CDR3 sequence is 12 residues long.

This clone was detected a few times. This chain connects TRBV5-1 to TRBJ2-7; the match to TRBD2 covers 9 bases. After removal of 0 bases from V and 5 bases from J, the junction contained 6 bases not matched to a gene. CDR1 SGHRS and CDR2 YFSETQ come from the germline V gene. The CDR3 is 15 amino acids. CDR3 loop: CASSLVSGGSNEQYF. DNA for the CDR3: TGCGCCAGCAGCTTGGTTAGCGGGGGATCAAACGAGCAGTACTTC.

The gene calls are TRBV2 and TRBJ2-7; 9 bases align to TRBD1. CDR3 size: 15 residues. The V gene's germline CDR1 is SNHLY and CDR2 FYNNEI. V gave up 3 bases and J gave up 3 bases; unmatched junction bases: 6. CDR3 protein: CASSEPGQGLYEQYF. Here the CDR3 DNA reads TGTGCCAGCAGTGAGCCGGGACAGGGTCTCTACGAGCAGTACTTC.

The chain carries TRBV7-8 and TRBJ1-5, with a possible D match to TRBD1 (6 bases). Looked up from germline, CDR1 is SGHVS and CDR2 is FQNEAQ. Trimming shortened V by 2 bases and J by 1 base, and 12 bases separated the two germline ends. The CDR3 extends over 16 amino acids. The CDR3 DNA sequence: TGTGCCAGCAGCTTACTACAGGGAATCAGCAATCAGCCCCAGCATTTT. This encodes CASSLLQGISNQPQHF. Full variable domain (outside the CDR3, taken from reference TRBV7-8 and TRBJ1-5): GAGVSQSPRYKVAKRGQDVALRCDPISGHVSLFWYQQALGQGPEFLTYFQNEAQLDKSGLPSDRFFAERPEGSVSTLKIQRTQQEDSAVYLCASSLLQGISNQPQHFGDGTRLSIL.

There are a few counts of this clone. The rearrangement uses TRBV9 and TRBJ1-1; 9 positions match TRBD1. With 4 bases clipped from V and 3 bases from J, the junction kept 16 bases outside the gene matches. The CDR3 runs 18 residues. The germline V gene has CDR1 SGDLS and CDR2 YYNGEE. The CDR3 reads CASSPRRLQGAGDTEAFF. For the CDR3, the DNA is TGTGCCAGCAGCCCCCGCCGTTTACAGGGGGCTGGGGACACTGAAGCTTTCTTT.